These 27 T cell receptor beta chains originate from one sample sequenced in a study of cytomegalovirus exposure and HLA in healthy donors (dated by TCRdb to about 2017). The library was obtained by the immunoSEQ multiplex PCR assay. For the multiplex PCR, a mixture combining 60 forward primers for TCR Vbeta segments and 13 reverse primers for TCR Jbeta segments was used. In its TCRdb copy, this immuneACCESS table keeps in-frame sequences only and misses some clones. Where compared with another copy, unresolved V genes explain less than half of these, and the others have no known cause. The sample table contains over 100,000 clones; only one count was recorded for 69% of them. The ten largest clones add up to 5% to 7% of the sample. The sequenced sample consisted of PBMCs. The origin of the receptors is a woman in her seventies in good health and CMV-seropositive.

This clone has more than one count but fewer than ten. The DNA of the CDR3 is TGTGCCAGCAGTTACTCGAGGCCGTTCAATGAGCAGTTCTTC. This codes for CASSYSRPFNEQFF. The chain carries TRBV6-5 and TRBJ2-1; no clear D. From germline, CDR1 is MNHEY and CDR2 SVGAGI. Trimming took 0 bases from V and 6 from J, leaving 9 bases between them. The CDR3 runs to 14 residues.

This clone appeared a few times. The chain has TRBV5-1 and TRBJ2-1, with 8 bases that match TRBD2. With V trimmed by 0 bases and J by 6 bases, 5 bases remained unmatched. This CDR3 region has 15 residues. Germline V gene lookup returns CDR1 SGHRS and CDR2 YFSETQ. The CDR3: CASSLVKSGGNEQFF. In DNA, the CDR3 is TGCGCCAGCAGCTTGGTGAAAAGCGGGGGCAATGAGCAGTTCTTC. Variable domain in full (rest from reference TRBV5-1 and TRBJ2-1): KAGVTQTPRYLIKTRGQQVTLSCSPISGHRSVSWYQQTPGQGLQFLFEYFSETQRNKGNFPGRFSGRQFSNSRSEMNVSTLELGDSALYLCASSLVKSGGNEQFFGPGTRLTVL.

This clone was seen more than once but under ten times. V gene TRBV5-1 combines with J gene TRBJ2-7; weak D call: TRBD2 (6 bases). Germline V gene data show CDR1 as SGHRS and CDR2 as YFSETQ. Trimming removed 6 bases from V and 3 bases from J, with 16 bases in between. This CDR3 spans 14 amino acids. The CDR3 here is CASTGMGLNYEQYF. Here the CDR3 DNA reads TGCGCCAGCACCGGGATGGGACTGAACTACGAGCAGTACTTC. The complete variable domain, with remaining parts taken from reference TRBV5-1 and TRBJ2-7, reads KAGVTQTPRYLIKTRGQQVTLSCSPISGHRSVSWYQQTPGQGLQFLFEYFSETQRNKGNFPGRFSGRQFSNSRSEMNVSTLELGDSALYLCASTGMGLNYEQYFGPGTRLTVT.

The rearrangement links TRBV19 to TRBJ1-5; tentative D call: TRBD1 (6 bases). Germline V CDR1 and CDR2: LNHDA, SQIVND (reference sequence). The CDR3 is 14 residues long. The V end was cut by 5 bases, the J end by 3 bases, with 11 bases between. The CDR3 coding sequence is TGTGCCAGTAGTGTACAGGGTAACAATCAGCCCCAGCATTTT. As protein: CASSVQGNNQPQHF.

The V gene is TRBV6-1, the J gene TRBJ1-1; unclear D gene. Germline assignment: CDR1 MNHNS and CDR2 SASEGT. Trimming stripped 7 bases from V and 8 bases from J, with 11 bases between. The CDR3 covers 11 residues. For the CDR3, the DNA is TGTGCCAGCAAGCGCGGGGAAGAAGCTTTCTTT. It is translated as CASKRGEEAFF.

The CDR3 loop reads CASSRDRVAEQYF. The CDR3 DNA reads as TGTGCCAGCAGCCGGGACAGGGTGGCCGAGCAGTACTTC. V is TRBV6-5 and J is TRBJ2-7; 9 bases line up with TRBD1. The J segment lost 6 bases and the V segment lost 6 bases, leaving 6 bases of the junction unmatched. Germline V gene data show CDR1 as MNHEY and CDR2 as SVGAGI. CDR3 size: 13 residues.

The gene calls are TRBV5-8 and TRBJ1-2; 7 bases are a match to TRBD1. V dropped 4 bases and J dropped 5; count of bases not matched to a gene: 5. This CDR3 has 13 residues. Germline V CDR1 and CDR2: SGHTS, YDEGEE. The CDR3 loop reads CASSRQGVYGYTF. CDR3 coding DNA: TGTGCCAGCAGCCGACAGGGAGTTTATGGCTACACCTTC.

The chain combines TRBV7-6 with TRBJ2-1, with D unclear. CDR3 length: 14 amino acids. Germline V gene lookup returns CDR1 SGHVS and CDR2 FNYEAQ. Trimming removed 0 bases at V and 5 bases at J, with 8 bases between. The CDR3 loop is CASSLAGPNNEQFF. CDR3 nucleotides: TGTGCCAGCAGCTTAGCGGGCCCAAACAATGAGCAGTTCTTC.

This clone appeared a few times. The gene calls are TRBV18 and TRBJ1-4; no firm D call. V was pared by 5 bases and J by 5 bases, with 15 bases between. Germline-derived CDR1 and CDR2 are KGHSH and LQKENI. CDR3 length: 15 residues. The CDR3 region has the DNA TGTGCCAGCTCAAGGACGCCGGGAGACAATGAAAAACTGTTTTTT. This encodes CASSRTPGDNEKLFF.

This chain joins TRBV30 and TRBJ1-6; a possible D gene is TRBD1 (5 bases). The V and J ends lost 3 bases and 7 bases respectively, with 10 bases between them. Germline CDR1 is GTSNPN and CDR2 is SVGIG (reference sequence). The CDR3 is 13 amino acids. The DNA of the CDR3 is TGTGCCTGGAGCCCAGGGCTAAATTCACCCCTCCACTTT. It translates to CAWSPGLNSPLHF.

The V gene is TRBV7-9, the J gene TRBJ1-2, with D tentatively TRBD1 (6 bases). CDR1 SEHNR and CDR2 FQNEAQ come from the germline V gene (reference sequence). V was shortened by 4 bases and J by 5 bases, with 11 bases between the two germline ends. This CDR3 region has 13 residues. CDR3 residues: CASSSTGPYGYTF. CDR3 DNA sequence: TGTGCCAGCAGCTCGACAGGACCGTATGGCTACACCTTC.

This chain connects TRBV6-5 to TRBJ2-3, with a possible D match to TRBD2 (6 bases). This CDR3 has 14 amino acids. Germline V gene sequence: CDR1 MNHEY, CDR2 SVGAGI. The V gene lost 4 bases and the J gene lost 2 bases, with 10 bases spanning the gap. In DNA, the CDR3 is TGTGCCAGCAGTTCCGGGGGAGTCACAGATACGCAGTATTTT. Amino acids: CASSSGGVTDTQYF.

The chain couples TRBV30 to TRBJ2-5, with 16 bases matching TRBD2. The CDR3 has 16 amino acids. CDR1 is GTSNPN and CDR2 is SVGIG in the germline V gene (reference sequence). V lost 2 bases to trimming and J lost 11 bases; unmatched junction nucleotides: 11. This CDR3 reads CAWSPGTSGGAGRQYF. For the CDR3, the DNA is TGTGCCTGGAGTCCCGGGACTAGCGGGGGGGCCGGTCGGCAGTACTTC.

V and J are TRBV7-6 and TRBJ2-7; 10 bases fit TRBD1. Germline V gives CDR1 SGHVS, CDR2 FNYEAQ. This CDR3 region has 15 residues. Trimming at V came to 3 bases and at J to 3 bases, leaving 5 bases not matched to a gene. CDR3 loop: CASSFSGTGDYEQYF. The CDR3 DNA reads as TGTGCCAGCAGCTTCTCCGGGACAGGGGACTACGAGCAGTACTTC.

The sample holds a few counts of this clone. Different DNA sequences within this sample yield the same CDR3. The CDR3 nucleotides are TGTGCCTGGAGATCGGGGGGAAGTCGGAGGCAGTTCTTC. Translated, it gives CAWRSGGSRRQFF. V gene TRBV30 combines with J gene TRBJ2-1, with 7 nucleotides matching TRBD2. Germline V gene lookup returns CDR1 GTSNPN and CDR2 SVGIG (reference sequence). This CDR3 has 13 amino acids. J gave up 12 bases and V 3 bases, and 11 bases lay outside the gene matches. The full variable domain, in which reference TRBV30 and TRBJ2-1 provide the parts outside the CDR3, is SQTIHQWPATLVQPVGSPLSLECTVEGTSNPNLYWYRQAAGRGLQLLFYSVGIGQISSEVPQNLSASRPQDRQFILSSKKLLLSDSGFYLCAWRSGGSRRQFFGPGTRLTVL.

The CDR3 sequence: CASSYLRGLSEAFF. DNA for the CDR3: TGTGCCAGCAGTTACCTCAGGGGTCTCAGTGAAGCTTTCTTT. This chain connects TRBV6-5 to TRBJ1-1, with a weak D call TRBD1 (6 bases). The germline gives CDR1 MNHEY, CDR2 SVGAGI. The V and J ends lost 2 bases and 7 bases respectively, with 14 bases between them. There are 14 residues in the CDR3.

The V and J genes are TRBV27 and TRBJ1-4; no reliable D call. Germline CDR1 is MNHEY and CDR2 is SMNVEV (reference sequence). There are 17 residues in the CDR3. V lost 5 bases, J lost 0 bases, and 16 bases lay in between. The CDR3 spells CASSPIRTGATNEKLFF. Here the CDR3 DNA reads TGTGCCAGCAGTCCTATTCGGACGGGAGCAACTAATGAAAAACTGTTTTTT.

V is TRBV19 and J is TRBJ2-7; 7 bases map to TRBD1. Trimming cost V 3 bases and J 3 bases; bases outside gene matches: 5. Looked up from germline, CDR1 is LNHDA and CDR2 is SQIVND (reference sequence). The CDR3 length is 14 residues. The CDR3 region has the DNA TGTGCCAGTAGTATTCAGGGGGTCAGCTACGAGCAGTACTTC. This codes for CASSIQGVSYEQYF.

The genes are TRBV7-2 and TRBJ2-2; TRBD2 might be the D (5 bases). Trimming took 5 bases from V and 6 from J, leaving 16 bases between them. Per germline, CDR1 SGHTA and CDR2 FQGNSA. The CDR3 consists of 15 residues. In nucleotides, the CDR3 is TGTGCCAGCAGCCCCCAATGGACTTCGGCCGGGGAGCTGTTTTTT. Residues: CASSPQWTSAGELFF.

As to this clone: The same CDR3 also results from other DNA sequences found in this sample. CDR3 protein: CAWSRGNYGYTF. CDR3 bases: TGTGCCTGGAGTAGAGGGAACTATGGCTACACCTTC. The J gene is TRBJ1-2, the V gene TRBV30; D unclear. CDR1 is GTSNPN, CDR2 SVGIG, per germline (reference sequence). The CDR3 spans 12 residues. V was shortened by 2 bases and J by 2 bases, with 6 bases between the two germline ends.

J is TRBJ2-3 and V is TRBV5-1; D unresolved. Trimming shortened V by 0 bases and J by 5 bases, and 4 bases separated the two germline ends. Germline loops: CDR1 SGHRS, CDR2 YFSETQ. CDR3 length: 12 amino acids. The CDR3 region has the DNA TGCGCCAGCAGCTTGGCGGTAGATACGCAGTATTTT. It is translated as CASSLAVDTQYF.

The chain couples TRBV6-5 to TRBJ1-6, with D possibly matching TRBD1 (6 bases). Germline V gene sequence: CDR1 MNHEY, CDR2 SVGAGI. V gave up 5 bases and J gave up 6 bases, with 11 bases separating them. This CDR3 has 14 amino acids. CDR3: CASSTTGINSPLHF. CDR3 nucleotides: TGTGCCAGCAGTACCACAGGGATTAATTCACCCCTCCACTTT.

Remarks on this clone: The sample has other DNA sequences that encode this CDR3 too. J is TRBJ2-1 and V is TRBV6-1, with D possibly being TRBD1 (6 bases). V was pared by 2 bases and J by 1 base, with 9 bases between. Germline CDR1 MNHNS, CDR2 SASEGT. The CDR3 spans 15 residues. CDR3 bases: TGTGCCAGCAGTGAAAGAGGGGGTTCCTACAATGAGCAGTTCTTC. Translation: CASSERGGSYNEQFF.

The chain has TRBV14 and TRBJ2-7; TRBD1 matches 8 bases. With V trimmed by 4 bases and J by 5 bases, 10 bases remained unmatched. CDR1 is SGHDN, CDR2 FVKESK, per germline. The CDR3 has 15 residues. This CDR3 is CASSPPRTGFHEQYF. CDR3 nucleotide sequence: TGTGCCAGCAGCCCCCCTAGGACAGGGTTCCACGAGCAGTACTTC.

The rearrangement joins TRBV23-1 to TRBJ2-7, with 10 bases fitting TRBD1. TRBV23-1 is sorted into the ORF group, with uncertain function. Trimming at V came to 5 bases and at J to 6 bases, leaving 13 bases not matched to a gene. This CDR3 contains 16 residues. CDR3 coding DNA: TGCGCCAGCAGTTATGAAGCCGGGACAGGGGTTGGCGAGCAGTACTTC. Its protein is CASSYEAGTGVGEQYF.

The chain carries TRBV4-1 and TRBJ2-6; D unresolved. The CDR3 is made up of 18 amino acids. Trimming took off 1 base at V and 0 bases at J, with 13 bases between the two ends. Germline V gene lookup returns CDR1 MGHRA and CDR2 YSYEKL. The CDR3 DNA reads as TGCGCCAGCAGCCAAGCAGGATACAGCCCCTCTGGGGCCAACGTCCTGACTTTC. It yields the protein CASSQAGYSPSGANVLTF.

The J gene is TRBJ1-1, the V gene TRBV7-3; D ambiguous. V lost 3 bases and J 3 bases, leaving 8 bases between the germline ends. Germline assignment: CDR1 SGHTA and CDR2 FQGTGA. The CDR3 length is 13 residues. The CDR3 bases are TGTGCCAGCAGCTTTGCGGATTACACTGAAGCTTTCTTT. Translation gives CASSFADYTEAFF.